The present TCR beta chain was sequenced within a study of T cells expressing NK-cell markers (dated by TCRdb to the early 2020s). With regard to the full study: Seven to nine donors provided sorted CD3+CD56+NKG2C+, CD3+CD56+NKG2C- and CD3+CD56-NKG2C+ T-cell subsets, whose TCR beta-chain repertoires were profiled. Among the eight sequenced donors, only one was HCMV-seronegative, while the other seven were HCMV-seropositive. All eight donors whose samples were sequenced were randomly selected healthy volunteers, three of them men and five women. The libraries were sequenced on Illumina HiSeq 2000/2500, MiSeq or NextSeq, producing 2 x 150 bp reads.

Its CDR3 holds 16 amino acids, cysteine through phenylalanine. No coding sequence is recorded. In the germline V gene (reference sequence), CDR1 corresponds to SEHNR and CDR2 to FQNEAQ. Findings and caveats that apply to the study as a whole: It remained unclear whether the expanded NKG2C-expressing T cell clones were specific for HCMV antigens. In several donors, the dominant CD3+CD56+NKG2C+ clonotypes were found to rank among the top 10 CD8+ clonotypes and to make up roughly 1.0-7.5% of CD8+ T cells. Those dominant clonotypes were again the most abundant among CD3+CD56-NKG2C+ cells in a few donors, at roughly 25-65%.

A commercial ELISA kit detecting HCMV-specific IgG in serum was used to determine HCMV serostatus. Ficoll density gradient centrifugation was used to isolate peripheral blood mononuclear cells from blood. These reads were obtained on an Illumina HiSeq 2000. 5'RACE template switching, by which a universal primer site and unique molecular identifiers were added, was used to make TCR beta cDNA libraries. cDNA synthesis was primed from the TCR beta constant segment and was followed by two successive PCR amplification steps. On the authors' methods: Reads were demultiplexed and grouped by UMI with MIGEC, and clonotypes were assembled and quantified with MiTCR. To remove erroneous sequences, TCR cDNA sequences were retained only when supported by two or more reads. The tcR package was used for downstream repertoire analysis, and clonotypes were matched between fractions using CDR3 nucleotide sequence together with V segment. VDJmatch was used to annotate antigen specificity against VDJdb, with one amino acid substitution in CDR3 allowed. TCRdb reprocessed the reads and lists each CDR3 protein sequence as a single entry, with no DNA. The V and J calls come from TCRdb's annotation, not from the publication. This sample's table lists some 150,000 distinct CDR3 sequences. The top ten clones comprise about 12% of the sample.

A note on this clonotype: It lacks a known antigen.

This clonotype was obtained from a man younger than 30 in good health. Donor details come from another sample of the same person, matched by shared clones. Sequencing was carried out using blood T cells: a sorted CD56 or NKG2C T cell subset, CD4+ or CD8+ T cells, or bulk PBMC T cells (not recorded which). The chain uses TRBV7-9 and TRBJ2-1; TCRdb outputs TRBD1, but without DNA this stays unchecked. This receptor has the CDR3 CASSGPDALSYNEQFF. With all but the CDR3 taken from the reference TRBV7-9 and TRBJ2-1 genes, the full variable domain is: DTGVSQNPRHKITKRGQNVTFRCDPISEHNRLYWYRQTLGQGPEFLTYFQNEAQLEKSRLLSDRFSAERPKGSFSTLEIQRTEQGDSAMYLCASSGPDALSYNEQFFGPGTRLTVL.